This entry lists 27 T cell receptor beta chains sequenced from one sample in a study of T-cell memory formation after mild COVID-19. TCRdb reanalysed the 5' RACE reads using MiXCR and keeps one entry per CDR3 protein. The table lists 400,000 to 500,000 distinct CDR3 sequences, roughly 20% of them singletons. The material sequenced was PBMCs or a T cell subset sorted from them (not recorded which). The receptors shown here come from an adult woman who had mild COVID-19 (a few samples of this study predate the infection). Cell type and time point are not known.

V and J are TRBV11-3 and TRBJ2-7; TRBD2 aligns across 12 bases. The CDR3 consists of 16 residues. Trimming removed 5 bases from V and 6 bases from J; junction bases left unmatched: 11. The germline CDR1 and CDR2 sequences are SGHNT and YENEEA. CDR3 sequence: CASSPGLAGPRSEQYF. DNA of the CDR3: TGTGCCAGCAGCCCCGGACTAGCGGGACCGCGGAGCGAGCAGTACTTC.

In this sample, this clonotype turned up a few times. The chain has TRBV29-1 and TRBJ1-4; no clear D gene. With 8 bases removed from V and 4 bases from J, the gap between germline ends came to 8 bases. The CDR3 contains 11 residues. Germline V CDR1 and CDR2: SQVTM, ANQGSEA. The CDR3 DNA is TGCAGCTTCGCCCGTAATGAAAAACTGTTTTTT. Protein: CSFARNEKLFF.

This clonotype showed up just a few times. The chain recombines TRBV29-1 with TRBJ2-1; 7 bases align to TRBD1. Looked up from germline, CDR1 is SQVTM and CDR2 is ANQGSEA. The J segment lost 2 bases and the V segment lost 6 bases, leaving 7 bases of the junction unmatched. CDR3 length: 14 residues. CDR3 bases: TGCAGCGTAACAACAGGGGTTACCTACAATGAGCAGTTCTTC. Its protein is CSVTTGVTYNEQFF.

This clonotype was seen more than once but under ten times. The CDR3 region is CASSLDQPGDEQYF. Here the CDR3 DNA reads TGTGCCAGCAGCTTGGATCAGCCGGGGGACGAGCAGTACTTC. The chain employs TRBV7-9 and TRBJ2-7; TRBD2 might be the D (6 bases). The CDR3 loop spans 14 amino acids. Germline CDR1 and CDR2: SEHNR and FQNEAQ (reference sequence). V dropped 3 bases and J dropped 5 bases, with 14 bases sitting between them.

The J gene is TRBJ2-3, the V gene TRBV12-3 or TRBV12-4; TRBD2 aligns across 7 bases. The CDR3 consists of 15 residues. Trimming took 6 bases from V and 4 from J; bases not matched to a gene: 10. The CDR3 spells CASSSGQRDPDTQYF. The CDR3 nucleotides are TGTGCCAGCAGCTCGGGCCAGCGGGACCCAGATACGCAGTATTTT.

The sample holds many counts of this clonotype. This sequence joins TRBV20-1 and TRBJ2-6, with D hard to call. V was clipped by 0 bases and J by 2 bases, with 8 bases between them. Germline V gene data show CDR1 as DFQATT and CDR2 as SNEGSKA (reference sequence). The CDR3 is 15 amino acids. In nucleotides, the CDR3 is TGCAGTGCTAGAGAAGGCGGAGCTGGGGCCAACGTCCTGACTTTC. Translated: CSAREGGAGANVLTF.

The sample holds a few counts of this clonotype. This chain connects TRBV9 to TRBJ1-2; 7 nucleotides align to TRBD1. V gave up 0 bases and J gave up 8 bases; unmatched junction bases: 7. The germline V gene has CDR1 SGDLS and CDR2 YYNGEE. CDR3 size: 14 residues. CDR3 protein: CASSVGGQLWGYTF. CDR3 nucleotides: TGTGCCAGCAGCGTAGGGGGACAGCTATGGGGCTACACCTTC.

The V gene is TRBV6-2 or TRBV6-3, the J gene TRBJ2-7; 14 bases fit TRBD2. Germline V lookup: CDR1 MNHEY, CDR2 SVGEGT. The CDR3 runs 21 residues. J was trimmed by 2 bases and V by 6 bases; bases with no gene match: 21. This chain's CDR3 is CASRTYAGQGSGLAGAYEQYF. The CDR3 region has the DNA TGTGCCAGCAGAACCTATGCGGGGCAGGGCTCGGGACTAGCGGGAGCCTACGAGCAGTACTTC.

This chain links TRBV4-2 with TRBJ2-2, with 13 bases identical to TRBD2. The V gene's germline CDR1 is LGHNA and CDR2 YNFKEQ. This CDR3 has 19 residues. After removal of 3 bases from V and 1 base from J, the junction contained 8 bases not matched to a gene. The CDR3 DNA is TGTGCCAGCAGCCAGCCCGGGACTAGCGGGATGGGGAACACCGGGGAGCTGTTTTTT. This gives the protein CASSQPGTSGMGNTGELFF.

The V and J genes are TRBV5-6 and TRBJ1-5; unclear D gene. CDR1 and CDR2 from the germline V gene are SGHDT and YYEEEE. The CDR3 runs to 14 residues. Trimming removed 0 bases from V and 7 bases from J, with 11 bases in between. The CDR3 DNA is TGTGCCAGCAGCTTGGGAAGGTACGGGCAGCCCCAGCATTTT. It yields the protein CASSLGRYGQPQHF.

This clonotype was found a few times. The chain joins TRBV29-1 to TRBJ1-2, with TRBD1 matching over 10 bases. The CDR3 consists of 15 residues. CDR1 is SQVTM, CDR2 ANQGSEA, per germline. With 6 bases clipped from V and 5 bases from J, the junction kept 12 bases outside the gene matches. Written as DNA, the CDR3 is TGCAGCGTAACGGGACAGGGGACCTGGGGGTATGGCTACACCTTC. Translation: CSVTGQGTWGYGYTF.

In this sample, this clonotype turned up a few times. Written as DNA, the CDR3 is TGTGCCAGTAGTATCGGACAGGCCAACTATGGCTACACCTTC. As protein: CASSIGQANYGYTF. The chain recombines TRBV19 with TRBJ1-2; 7 bases match TRBD1. Germline CDR1 and CDR2: LNHDA and SQIVND (reference sequence). This CDR3 spans 14 amino acids. Unmatched junction bases numbered 3, after V lost 3 bases and J lost 2 bases.

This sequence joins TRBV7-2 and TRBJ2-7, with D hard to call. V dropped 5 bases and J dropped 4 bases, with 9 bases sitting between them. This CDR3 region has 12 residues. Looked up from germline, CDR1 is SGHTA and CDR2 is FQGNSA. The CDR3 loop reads CASSRPTYEQYF. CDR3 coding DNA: TGTGCCAGCAGCCGTCCCACTTACGAGCAGTACTTC.

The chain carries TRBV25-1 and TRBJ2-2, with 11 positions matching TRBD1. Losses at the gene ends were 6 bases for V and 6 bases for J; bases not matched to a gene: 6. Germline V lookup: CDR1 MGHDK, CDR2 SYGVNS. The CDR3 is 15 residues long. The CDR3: CASRSWTGGSGELFF. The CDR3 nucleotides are TGTGCCAGCAGGAGCTGGACAGGGGGCTCCGGGGAGCTGTTTTTT. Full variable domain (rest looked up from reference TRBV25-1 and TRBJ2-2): EADIYQTPRYLVIGTGKKITLECSQTMGHDKMYWYQQDPGMELHLIHYSYGVNSTEKGDLSSESTVSRIRTEHFPLTLESARPSHTSQYLCASRSWTGGSGELFFGEGSRLTVL.

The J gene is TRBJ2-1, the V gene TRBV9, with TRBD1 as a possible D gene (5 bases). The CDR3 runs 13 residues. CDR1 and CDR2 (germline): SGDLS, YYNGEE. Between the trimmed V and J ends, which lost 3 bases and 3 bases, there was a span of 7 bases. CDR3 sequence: CASSADSYNEQFF. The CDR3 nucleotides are TGTGCCAGCAGCGCTGACAGCTACAATGAGCAGTTCTTC.

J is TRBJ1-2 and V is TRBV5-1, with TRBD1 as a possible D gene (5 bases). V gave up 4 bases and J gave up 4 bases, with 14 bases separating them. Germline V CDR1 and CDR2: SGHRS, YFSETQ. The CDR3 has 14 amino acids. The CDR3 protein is CASSGGDTIYGYTF. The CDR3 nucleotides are TGCGCCAGCAGCGGGGGTGATACAATCTATGGCTACACCTTC.

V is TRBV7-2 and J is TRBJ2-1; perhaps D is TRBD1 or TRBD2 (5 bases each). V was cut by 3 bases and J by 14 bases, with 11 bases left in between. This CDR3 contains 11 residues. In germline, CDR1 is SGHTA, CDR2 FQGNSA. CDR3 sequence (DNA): TGTGCCAGCAGCTTGTTGGGGGAAGAGTTCTTC. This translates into CASSLLGEEFF.

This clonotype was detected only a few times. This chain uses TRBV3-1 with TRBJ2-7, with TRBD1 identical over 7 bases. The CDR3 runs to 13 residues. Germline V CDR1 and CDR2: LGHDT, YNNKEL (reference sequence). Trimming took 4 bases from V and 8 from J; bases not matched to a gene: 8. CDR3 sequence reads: CASSRGQVFKQYF. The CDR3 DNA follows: TGTGCCAGCAGCCGTGGACAGGTTTTTAAGCAGTACTTC.

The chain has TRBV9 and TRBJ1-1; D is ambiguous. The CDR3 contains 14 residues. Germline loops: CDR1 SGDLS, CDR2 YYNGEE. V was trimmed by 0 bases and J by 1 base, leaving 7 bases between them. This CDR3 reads CASSVGPPNTEAFF. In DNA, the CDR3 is TGTGCCAGCAGCGTAGGGCCGCCGAACACTGAAGCTTTCTTT.

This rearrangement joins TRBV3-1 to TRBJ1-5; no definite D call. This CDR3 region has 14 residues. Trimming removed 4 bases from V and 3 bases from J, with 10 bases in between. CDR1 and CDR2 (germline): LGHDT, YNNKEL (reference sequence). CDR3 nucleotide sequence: TGTGCCAGCAGCCGATCGGTAACCAATCAGCCCCAGCATTTT. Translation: CASSRSVTNQPQHF.

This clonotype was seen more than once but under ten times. The CDR3 DNA reads TGTGCCAGCAGCTTTGACAGGGGCTACGAGCAGTACTTC. Translating gives CASSFDRGYEQYF. The rearrangement uses TRBV7-2 and TRBJ2-7, with 8 bases matching TRBD1. The CDR3 has 13 residues. V lost 3 bases, J lost 3 bases, and 1 base stayed unmatched. The germline gives CDR1 SGHTA, CDR2 FQGNSA. The complete variable domain, with remaining parts taken from reference TRBV7-2 and TRBJ2-7, reads GAGVSQSPSNKVTEKGKDVELRCDPISGHTALYWYRQSLGQGLEFLIYFQGNSAPDKSGLPSDRFSAERTGGSVSTLTIQRTQQEDSAVYLCASSFDRGYEQYFGPGTRLTVT.

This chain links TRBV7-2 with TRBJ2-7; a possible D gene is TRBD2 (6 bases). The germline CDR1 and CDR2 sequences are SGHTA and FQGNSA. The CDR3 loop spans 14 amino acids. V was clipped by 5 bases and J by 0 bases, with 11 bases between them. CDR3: CASSPRLDSYEQYF. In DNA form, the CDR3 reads TGTGCCAGCAGCCCTAGACTAGACTCCTACGAGCAGTACTTC.

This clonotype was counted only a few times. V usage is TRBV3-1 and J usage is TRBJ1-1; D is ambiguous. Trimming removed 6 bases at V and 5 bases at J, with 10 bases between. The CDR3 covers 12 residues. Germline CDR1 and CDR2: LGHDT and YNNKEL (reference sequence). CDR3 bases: TGTGCCAGCAGTGACCTGGGTACTGAAGCTTTCTTT. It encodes CASSDLGTEAFF.

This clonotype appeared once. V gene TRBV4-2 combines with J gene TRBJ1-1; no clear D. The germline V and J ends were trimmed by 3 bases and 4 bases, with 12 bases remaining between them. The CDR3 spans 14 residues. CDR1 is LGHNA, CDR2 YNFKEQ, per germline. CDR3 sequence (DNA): TGTGCCAGCAGCCAGGGCGGGAGTCGCACTGAAGCTTTCTTT. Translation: CASSQGGSRTEAFF.

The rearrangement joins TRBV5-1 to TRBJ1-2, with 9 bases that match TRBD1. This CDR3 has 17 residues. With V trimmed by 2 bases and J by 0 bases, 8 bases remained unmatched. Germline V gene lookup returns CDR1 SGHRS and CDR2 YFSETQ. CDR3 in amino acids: CASSFSTGGSSNYGYTF. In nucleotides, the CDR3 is TGCGCCAGCAGCTTTTCGACAGGGGGTTCTTCTAACTATGGCTACACCTTC.

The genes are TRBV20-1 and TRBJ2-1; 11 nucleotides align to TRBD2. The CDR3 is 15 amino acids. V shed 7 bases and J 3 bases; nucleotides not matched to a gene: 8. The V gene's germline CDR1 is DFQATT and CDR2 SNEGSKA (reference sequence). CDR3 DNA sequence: TGCAGTGTCTCCCCGGGACTAGCGGACTACAATGAGCAGTTCTTC. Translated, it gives CSVSPGLADYNEQFF.

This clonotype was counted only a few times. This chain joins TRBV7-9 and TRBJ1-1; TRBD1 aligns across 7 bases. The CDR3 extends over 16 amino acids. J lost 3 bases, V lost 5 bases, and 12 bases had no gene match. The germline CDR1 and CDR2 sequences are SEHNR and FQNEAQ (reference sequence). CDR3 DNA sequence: TGTGCCAGCAGCGACAGGGTCTTTAAAGTGGACACTGAAGCTTTCTTT. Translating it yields CASSDRVFKVDTEAFF. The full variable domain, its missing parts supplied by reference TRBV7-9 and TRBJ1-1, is DTGVSQNPRHKITKRGQNVTFRCDPISEHNRLYWYRQTLGQGPEFLTYFQNEAQLEKSRLLSDRFSAERPKGSFSTLEIQRTEQGDSAMYLCASSDRVFKVDTEAFFGQGTRLTVV.